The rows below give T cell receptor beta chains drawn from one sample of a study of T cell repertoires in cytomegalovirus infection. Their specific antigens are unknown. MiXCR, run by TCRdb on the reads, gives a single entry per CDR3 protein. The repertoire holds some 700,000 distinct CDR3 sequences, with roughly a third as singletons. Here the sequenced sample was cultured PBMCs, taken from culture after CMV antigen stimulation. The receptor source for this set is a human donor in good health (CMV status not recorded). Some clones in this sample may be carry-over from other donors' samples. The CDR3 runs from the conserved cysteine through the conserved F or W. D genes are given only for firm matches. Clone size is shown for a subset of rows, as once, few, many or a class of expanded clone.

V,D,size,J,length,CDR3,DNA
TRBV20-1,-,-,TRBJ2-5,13,CSARAAPRETQYF,TGCAGTGCTAGAGCAGCCCCCCGGGAGACCCAGTACTTC
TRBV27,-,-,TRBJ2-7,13,CASSQQGRYEQYF,TGTGCCAGCAGCCAACAGGGTCGCTACGAGCAGTACTTC
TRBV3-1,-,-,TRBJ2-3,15,CASSQRRSSTDTQYF,TGTGCCAGCAGCCAACGCAGGTCAAGCACAGATACGCAGTATTTT
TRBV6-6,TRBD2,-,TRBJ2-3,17,CASSYGLGREGQDTQYF,TGTGCCAGCAGTTACGGGTTGGGGCGGGAGGGCCAAGATACGCAGTATTTT
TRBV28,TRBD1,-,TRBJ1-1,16,CASSSLRQGARTEAFF,TGTGCCAGCAGTTCCCTACGACAGGGGGCGCGGACTGAAGCTTTCTTT
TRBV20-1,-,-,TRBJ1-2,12,CSAWGLNYGYTF,TGCAGTGCTTGGGGCCTTAACTATGGCTACACCTTC
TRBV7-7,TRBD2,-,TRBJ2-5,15,CASSSYSGGQETQYF,TGTGCCAGCAGCTCCTATAGCGGGGGGCAAGAGACCCAGTACTTC
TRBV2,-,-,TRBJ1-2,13,CASSPRGGSGYTF,TGTGCCAGCAGCCCCAGGGGAGGGAGCGGCTACACCTTC
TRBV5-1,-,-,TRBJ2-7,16,CASSLAGGGPSYEQYF,TGCGCCAGCAGCTTGGCCGGTGGGGGCCCCTCCTACGAGCAGTACTTC
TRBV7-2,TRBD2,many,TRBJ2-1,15,CASSLVPSGYNEQFF,TGTGCCAGCAGCTTAGTTCCTAGCGGGTACAATGAGCAGTTCTTC
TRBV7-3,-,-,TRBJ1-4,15,CASSLGWTSNEKLFF,TGTGCCAGCAGCTTAGGGTGGACAAGTAATGAAAAACTGTTTTTT
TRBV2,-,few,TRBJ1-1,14,CASRSPSHMAEAFF,TGTGCCAGCAGATCTCCATCGCATATGGCTGAAGCTTTCTTT
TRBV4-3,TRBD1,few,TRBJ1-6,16,CASSLQTGGFGSPLHF,TGCGCCAGCAGCCTCCAGACAGGGGGTTTCGGTTCACCCCTCCACTTT
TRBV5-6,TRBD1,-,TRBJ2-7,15,CASSLLDREAYEQYF,TGTGCCAGCAGCTTGTTGGACAGGGAGGCCTACGAGCAGTACTTC
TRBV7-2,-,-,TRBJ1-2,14,CASSLDRMNYGYTF,TGTGCCAGCAGCTTAGACAGGATGAACTATGGCTACACCTTC
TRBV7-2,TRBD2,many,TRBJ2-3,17,CASSSPTERGFTDTQYF,TGTGCCAGCAGCTCCCCGACTGAGCGGGGATTCACAGATACGCAGTATTTT
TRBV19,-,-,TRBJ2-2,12,CASSMVAGELFF,TGTGCCAGTAGTATGGTCGCCGGGGAGCTGTTTTTT
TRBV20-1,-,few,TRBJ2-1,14,CSAREGSSYNEQFF,TGCAGTGCTAGAGAGGGGTCCTCCTACAATGAGCAGTTCTTC
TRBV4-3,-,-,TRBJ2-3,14,CASSQDGNTDTQYF,TGCGCCAGCAGCCAAGATGGTAACACAGATACGCAGTATTTT
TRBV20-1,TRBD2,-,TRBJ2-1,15,CSARDPGGAGNEQFF,TGCAGTGCTAGAGATCCCGGGGGGGCCGGCAATGAGCAGTTCTTC
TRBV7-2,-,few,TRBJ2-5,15,CASSTAGGGIETQYF,TGTGCCAGCAGCACAGCCGGTGGGGGGATAGAGACCCAGTACTTC
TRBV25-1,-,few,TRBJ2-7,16,CASSEGGGLRDYEQYF,TGTGCCAGCAGTGAAGGGGGCGGGCTCAGGGACTACGAGCAGTACTTC
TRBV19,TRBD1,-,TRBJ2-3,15,CASSINRGRTDTQYF,TGTGCCAGTAGTATAAACAGGGGAAGGACAGATACGCAGTATTTT
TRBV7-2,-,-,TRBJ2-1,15,CASSPGSRAYNEQFF,TGTGCCAGCAGCCCCGGGAGTCGCGCCTACAATGAGCAGTTCTTC